The 30 T cell receptor beta chains given below trace back to one sample, sequenced in a study of T cell responses to AZD1222 COVID-19 vaccine. Sequencing was performed with immunoSEQ multiplex PCR; in TCRdb, only in-frame clones are kept and a portion is missing. The repertoire includes approximately 67,000 clones, roughly 87% of them detected once, and 25% to 35% sits in the top ten. The material was peripheral blood, obtained 28 days after the second AZD1222 dose. Receptors originate from an adult who received the AZD1222 COVID-19 vaccine.

CDR3 coding DNA: TGTGCCACCAGCAGAGAAGGTGCCCTAGCGGGAGGGGATTACAATGAGCAGTTCTTC. Its translation: CATSREGALAGGDYNEQFF. J is TRBJ2-1 and V is TRBV15; 12 positions agree with TRBD2. The CDR3 loop spans 19 amino acids. CDR1 is LNHNV, CDR2 YYDKDF, per germline (reference sequence). J was trimmed by 4 bases and V by 0 bases; bases with no gene match: 10.

This chain uses TRBV2 with TRBJ1-6; unclear D gene. CDR3 length equals 16 residues. V lost 1 base and J 0 bases, leaving 7 bases between the germline ends. Germline V lookup: CDR1 SNHLY, CDR2 FYNNEI. The CDR3 reads CASSEGFSSYNSPLHF. CDR3 in DNA: TGTGCCAGCAGTGAAGGATTTAGCTCCTATAATTCACCCCTCCACTTT.

The J gene is TRBJ2-7, the V gene TRBV30, with TRBD1 matching over 9 bases. The CDR3 loop spans 15 amino acids. V gave up 4 bases and J gave up 2 bases; unmatched junction bases: 9. Germline CDR1 and CDR2: GTSNPN and SVGIG (reference sequence). This chain's CDR3 is CAWTSPGQGTYEQYF. CDR3 bases: TGTGCCTGGACCTCACCGGGACAGGGAACCTACGAGCAGTACTTC.

The CDR3 nucleotides are TGTGCCAGCAGTGAACAGAAAGGGAGGGCGCAGTATTTT. It specifies CASSEQKGRAQYF. This chain uses TRBV6-1 with TRBJ2-3; TRBD2 aligns across 7 bases. The CDR3 length is 13 residues. CDR1 MNHNS and CDR2 SASEGT come from the germline V gene. V lost 2 bases and J lost 10; bases outside the gene matches: 6.

The V call is TRBV6-1, the J call TRBJ1-2; 7 bases align to TRBD1. The trim removed 8 bases at V and 5 bases at J, leaving 17 bases unmatched. CDR3 size: 16 residues. Germline CDR1 and CDR2: MNHNS and SASEGT. The CDR3 region is CASRGTATGSFYGYTF. DNA of the CDR3: TGTGCCAGCCGTGGGACAGCTACAGGGAGTTTTTATGGCTACACCTTC.

The V call is TRBV11-1, the J call TRBJ1-1; D is uncertain. The CDR3 covers 12 residues. Germline CDR1 SGHAT, CDR2 FQDESV (reference sequence). Deletions cut 5 bases from V and 0 bases from J, with 4 bases between. The CDR3 DNA reads as TGTGCCAGCAGCCTACTGAACACTGAAGCTTTCTTT. This gives the protein CASSLLNTEAFF.

This chain connects TRBV9 to TRBJ2-2; the D call may be TRBD1 or TRBD2 (5 bases each). The CDR3 spans 16 residues. The germline CDR1 and CDR2 sequences are SGDLS and YYNGEE. V shed 4 bases and J shed 0 bases, with 13 bases lying between them. The CDR3 protein is CASSLRDLTNTGELFF. The CDR3 nucleotides are TGTGCCAGCAGCCTCCGGGACCTCACGAACACCGGGGAGCTGTTTTTT.

The CDR3 sequence is CASSLPSGSSYEQYF. In DNA form, the CDR3 reads TGTGCCAGCAGCTTGCCTAGCGGGAGCTCCTACGAGCAGTACTTC. The genes are TRBV5-6 and TRBJ2-7, with TRBD2 identical over 10 bases. J was trimmed by 0 bases and V by 1 base; bases with no gene match: 1. Germline values: CDR1 SGHDT, CDR2 YYEEEE. The CDR3 contains 15 residues.

The CDR3: CASSYGYRDEQYF. Written as DNA, the CDR3 is TGTGCCAGCAGTTACGGATACAGGGACGAGCAGTACTTC. V is TRBV5-8 and J is TRBJ2-7; perhaps TRBD1 as D (6 bases). The CDR3 covers 13 residues. Trimming shortened V by 5 bases and J by 5 bases, and 14 bases separated the two germline ends. Germline V gene lookup returns CDR1 SGHTS and CDR2 YDEGEE.

CDR3 sequence: CASRWTGEINTEAFF. DNA of the CDR3: TGTGCCAGCAGATGGACAGGGGAAATAAACACTGAAGCTTTCTTT. J is TRBJ1-1 and V is TRBV6-5, with 9 positions matching TRBD1. Germline V CDR1 and CDR2: MNHEY, SVGAGI. The CDR3 length is 15 residues. Losses at the gene ends were 6 bases for V and 2 bases for J; bases not matched to a gene: 7.

The chain combines TRBV28 with TRBJ1-1; D gene unclear. Germline CDR1 MDHEN, CDR2 SYDVKM. CDR3 size: 11 residues. Trimming took off 7 bases at V and 3 bases at J, with 6 bases between the two ends. CDR3 in amino acids: CASTRDTEAFF. The CDR3 DNA follows: TGTGCCAGCACCAGAGACACTGAAGCTTTCTTT.

V usage is TRBV6-5 and J usage is TRBJ1-1, with no clear D. Germline V gene data show CDR1 as MNHEY and CDR2 as SVGAGI. Trimming took off 7 bases at V and 1 base at J, with 16 bases between the two ends. CDR3 length equals 15 residues. The CDR3 sequence is CASNPDATPNTEAFF. Written as DNA, the CDR3 is TGTGCCAGCAATCCGGACGCGACCCCGAACACTGAAGCTTTCTTT.

The CDR3 reads CASSGRGGQGIGNQPQHF. The CDR3 region has the DNA TGCGCCAGCAGCGGACGTGGGGGACAGGGCATTGGCAATCAGCCCCAGCATTTT. This rearrangement joins TRBV4-1 to TRBJ1-5; 9 positions match TRBD1. The germline V gene encodes CDR1 MGHRA and CDR2 YSYEKL. V dropped 5 bases and J dropped 2; count of bases not matched to a gene: 13. The CDR3 consists of 18 residues.

The chain uses TRBV20-1 and TRBJ2-1, with 11 bases identical to TRBD1. This CDR3 is 13 amino acids long. V gave up 3 bases and J gave up 9 bases; unmatched junction bases: 4. Germline values: CDR1 DFQATT, CDR2 SNEGSKA (reference sequence). The CDR3 spells CSASTGTGGEQFF. CDR3 DNA sequence: TGCAGTGCTAGTACCGGGACAGGGGGTGAGCAGTTCTTC.

V gene TRBV19 combines with J gene TRBJ2-3, with 11 bases identical to TRBD2. This CDR3 is built from 16 residues. The V segment lost 7 bases and the J segment 2 bases; nucleotides outside the gene matches: 8. CDR1 is LNHDA, CDR2 SQIVND, per germline (reference sequence). The chain's CDR3 is CASNPGTSGFTDTQYF. As DNA, the CDR3 is TGTGCCAGTAACCCCGGGACTAGCGGATTCACAGATACGCAGTATTTT.

V and J are TRBV4-3 and TRBJ1-4, with D maybe TRBD1 (6 bases). The CDR3 is 15 residues long. V dropped 0 bases and J dropped 4 bases, with 9 bases sitting between them. From germline, CDR1 is LGHNA and CDR2 YSLEER. Here the CDR3 reads CASSQDTGLNEKLFF. DNA for the CDR3: TGCGCCAGCAGCCAAGATACAGGGCTTAATGAAAAACTGTTTTTT.

The V gene is TRBV14, the J gene TRBJ2-1; 13 nucleotides agree with TRBD2. This CDR3 spans 16 amino acids. V was clipped by 4 bases and J by 9 bases; unmatched bases: 9. Germline CDR1 and CDR2: SGHDN and FVKESK. CDR3 bases: TGTGCCAGCAGCCGACTAGCGGGAGGCTATATGAGTGAGCAGTTCTTC. Translation gives CASSRLAGGYMSEQFF.

The chain couples TRBV6-5 to TRBJ1-1; 8 nucleotides align to TRBD1. This CDR3 spans 11 amino acids. Germline CDR1 is MNHEY and CDR2 is SVGAGI. Trimming took 7 bases from V and 13 from J; bases not matched to a gene: 8. The CDR3 sequence is CASTPGQASFF. In DNA form, the CDR3 reads TGTGCCAGCACCCCGGGACAGGCTAGTTTCTTT.

The genes are TRBV28 and TRBJ1-3, with D uncertain. V was clipped by 1 base and J by 0 bases, with 7 bases between them. CDR3 length: 15 amino acids. CDR1 and CDR2 (germline): MDHEN, SYDVKM. CDR3 loop: CASSLFASSGNTIYF. Written as DNA, the CDR3 is TGTGCCAGCAGTTTATTTGCCTCCTCTGGAAACACCATATATTTT.

This clone was seen just once. The CDR3 sequence is CASSIDRSETQYF. The CDR3 DNA reads as TGTGCCAGCTCCATTGACAGAAGCGAGACCCAGTACTTC. This rearrangement joins TRBV18 to TRBJ2-5; maybe TRBD1 (5 bases). Germline CDR1 and CDR2: KGHSH and LQKENI. V was cut by 6 bases and J by 5 bases, with 13 bases left in between. This CDR3 region has 13 residues.

This clone is a singleton in its sample. This sequence joins TRBV27 and TRBJ2-5, with D unresolved. Per the germline V gene, CDR1 is MNHEY and CDR2 is SMNVEV (reference sequence). V was pared by 1 base and J by 2 bases, with 11 bases between. CDR3 length equals 15 residues. The CDR3 nucleotides read TGTGCCAGCAGTTTATTGGGCGGTGGGCAAGAGACCCAGTACTTC. This codes for CASSLLGGGQETQYF.

In this sample, this clone turned up once. The chain has TRBV6-5 and TRBJ2-3; D gene uncertain. The CDR3 covers 11 residues. Germline V gene sequence: CDR1 MNHEY, CDR2 SVGAGI. V gave up 10 bases and J gave up 0 bases, with 5 bases separating them. The CDR3 coding sequence is TGTGCCACCTCTAGCACAGATACGCAGTATTTT. Translating gives CATSSTDTQYF.

The V gene is TRBV9, the J gene TRBJ2-1; D remains ambiguous. The CDR3 runs to 15 residues. Germline V gives CDR1 SGDLS, CDR2 YYNGEE. V lost 4 bases, J lost 1 base, and 12 bases lay in between. CDR3 nucleotide sequence: TGTGCCAGCAGCCGCGATAGGATGTCCTACAATGAGCAGTTCTTC. Translated, it gives CASSRDRMSYNEQFF.

This chain joins TRBV11-2 and TRBJ2-5; 7 nucleotides align to TRBD2. Germline lookup yields CDR1 SGHAT and CDR2 FQNNGV. The CDR3 is 18 residues long. J lost 1 base, V lost 5 bases, and 16 bases had no gene match. The CDR3 reads CASSRRGGSGPIQETQYF. For the CDR3, the DNA is TGTGCCAGCAGCAGACGGGGCGGGAGTGGACCCATCCAAGAGACCCAGTACTTC.

The chain carries TRBV5-1 and TRBJ2-3, with D uncertain. There are 16 residues in the CDR3. Germline V gene sequence: CDR1 SGHRS, CDR2 YFSETQ. Deletions cut 4 bases from V and 3 bases from J, with 18 bases between. The CDR3 DNA follows: TGCGCCAGCAGCACCGGGCTAGGATTGGGGACAGATACGCAGTATTTT. Protein sequence: CASSTGLGLGTDTQYF.

V is TRBV9 and J is TRBJ2-3; D could derive from TRBD1 or TRBD2 (6 bases each). CDR3 length: 14 residues. V was shortened by 3 bases and J by 2 bases, with 10 bases between the two germline ends. The germline gives CDR1 SGDLS, CDR2 YYNGEE. CDR3 nucleotide sequence: TGTGCCAGCAGCGAGGGGGGATTCACAGATACGCAGTATTTT. Translated, it gives CASSEGGFTDTQYF.

V usage is TRBV27 and J usage is TRBJ1-1, with D possibly being TRBD1 (6 bases). The V and J ends lost 7 bases and 2 bases respectively, with 14 bases between them. CDR1 MNHEY and CDR2 SMNVEV come from the germline V gene (reference sequence). There are 14 residues in the CDR3. CDR3 loop: CASTPRGFNTEAFF. CDR3 in DNA: TGTGCCAGCACTCCCAGGGGATTTAACACTGAAGCTTTCTTT.

The CDR3 coding sequence is TGTGCCAGCAGACTGACTAGCGGGAGCCCCGAGACCCAGTACTTC. It specifies CASRLTSGSPETQYF. The V gene is TRBV7-2, the J gene TRBJ2-5, with 12 bases fitting TRBD2. Germline V gives CDR1 SGHTA, CDR2 FQGNSA. This CDR3 has 15 amino acids. V shed 6 bases and J 5 bases; nucleotides not matched to a gene: 7.

The chain joins TRBV27 to TRBJ1-1; 9 bases agree with TRBD1. This CDR3 contains 15 residues. Germline CDR1 reads MNHEY; CDR2 reads SMNVEV (reference sequence). The trim removed 4 bases at V and 4 bases at J, leaving 7 bases unmatched. CDR3: CASSSGWDRVTEAFF. The DNA of the CDR3 is TGTGCCAGCAGTTCCGGTTGGGACAGGGTCACTGAAGCTTTCTTT.

The gene calls are TRBV7-9 and TRBJ2-5; D may be TRBD1 or TRBD2 (5 bases each). Trimming removed 5 bases from V and 10 bases from J, with 17 bases in between. The germline CDR1 and CDR2 sequences are SEHNR and FQNEAQ (reference sequence). CDR3 length equals 13 residues. In DNA form, the CDR3 reads TGTGCCAGCAGCCCTGGGGCGGGTAGTTTCCAGTACTTC. This codes for CASSPGAGSFQYF.